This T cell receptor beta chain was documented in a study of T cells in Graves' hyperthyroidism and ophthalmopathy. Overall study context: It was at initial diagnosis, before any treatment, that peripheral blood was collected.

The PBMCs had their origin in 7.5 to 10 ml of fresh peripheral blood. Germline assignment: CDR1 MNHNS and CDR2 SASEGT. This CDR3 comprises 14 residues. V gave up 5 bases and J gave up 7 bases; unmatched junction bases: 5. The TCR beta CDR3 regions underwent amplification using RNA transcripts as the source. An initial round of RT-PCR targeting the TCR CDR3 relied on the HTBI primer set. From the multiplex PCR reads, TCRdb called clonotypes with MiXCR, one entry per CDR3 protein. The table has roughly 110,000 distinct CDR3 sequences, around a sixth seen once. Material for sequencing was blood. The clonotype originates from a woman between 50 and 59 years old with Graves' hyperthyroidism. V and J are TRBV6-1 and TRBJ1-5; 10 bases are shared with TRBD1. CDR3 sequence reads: CASSPGQGRQPQHF. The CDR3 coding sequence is TGTGCCAGCAGTCCGGGACAGGGGCGCCAGCCCCAGCATTTT.